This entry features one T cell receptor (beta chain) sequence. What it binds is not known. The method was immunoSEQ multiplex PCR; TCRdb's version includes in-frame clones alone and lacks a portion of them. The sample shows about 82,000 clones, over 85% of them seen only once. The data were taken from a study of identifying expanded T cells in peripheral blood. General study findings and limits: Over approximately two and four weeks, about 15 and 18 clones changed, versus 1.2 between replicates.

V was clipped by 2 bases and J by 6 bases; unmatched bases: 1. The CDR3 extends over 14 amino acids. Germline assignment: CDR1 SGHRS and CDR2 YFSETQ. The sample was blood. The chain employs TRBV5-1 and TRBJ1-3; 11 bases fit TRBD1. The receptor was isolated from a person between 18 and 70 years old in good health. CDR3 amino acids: CASSLGQGANTIYF. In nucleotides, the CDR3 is TGCGCCAGCAGCTTAGGACAGGGGGCAAACACCATATATTTT.